Given below is one T cell receptor beta chain in context. The antigen remains unidentified. The sample originates from a study of cytomegalovirus exposure and HLA in healthy donors. Study-level points and caveats: A highly shared variant cluster was judged a likely technical artifact. TCR beta chains numbering under 200 were designated cytomegalovirus-associated. Clonal expansion was found to be greater in HLA-associated TCR beta chains than in equally common others in a later analysis.

CDR1 and CDR2 from the germline V gene are SGHTA and FQGNSA. The CDR3 spans 14 residues. Losses at the gene ends were 5 bases for V and 3 bases for J; bases not matched to a gene: 6. This PCR relied on a set of 60 Vbeta primers and 13 Jbeta primers. TCRdb keeps only in-frame clones here, not all; method: immunoSEQ multiplex PCR. There are roughly 190,000 clones in the sample; 80% to 90% occur only once, and over 1% lies in the top ten. The receptor was isolated from a young man in good health and CMV-seronegative. Sequencing was performed on PBMCs. V and J are TRBV7-2 and TRBJ2-7; 8 positions agree with TRBD2. The CDR3 sequence: CASSPSGYGYEQYF. The CDR3 nucleotides are TGTGCCAGCAGCCCTAGCGGGTACGGCTACGAGCAGTACTTC.